This T cell receptor (beta chain) was profiled in a study of T cell responses to AZD1222 COVID-19 vaccine. Findings of the study overall: The donor cohort was predominantly white British with a female majority, and clonal diversity may have been underestimated.

The data were produced by immunoSEQ multiplex PCR, yet TCRdb's version contains in-frame clones alone and is incomplete. The repertoire holds roughly 130,000 clones, with approximately 83% as singletons. Turning to this clone: Antigen: not known.

Specimen: peripheral blood, collected on day 0 of AZD1222 vaccination. This TCR was sampled from an adult in good health.

CDR3 DNA: TGTGCCAGCAAGACAGGGGGACTTGAAAAACTGTTTTTT. This encodes CASKTGGLEKLFF. The chain uses TRBV6-5 and TRBJ1-4; TRBD1 agrees at 9 bases. The CDR3 has 13 amino acids. The germline CDR1 and CDR2 sequences are MNHEY and SVGAGI. Germline trimming cut 7 bases from V and 7 bases from J; bases unmatched to any gene: 4.